These 15 T cell receptor beta chains originate from one sample sequenced in a study of shared clonotypes between healthy human individuals (TCRdb year 2020). The library came from the immunoSEQ multiplex PCR assay. TCRdb's version of the immuneACCESS table is confined to in-frame rearrangements and falls short of the full clone set. An unresolved V gene accounts for under half of the shortfall where checked; the remainder is of unknown origin. This sample comprises fewer than 400,000 clones, around two thirds of them detected only once. About 9.3% of the sample is taken by the ten largest. The sequencing input was memory CD4+ T cells sorted from blood. Taken with the paper, the label for cell subset or site translates to: CD45RA-negative fraction. The receptors derive from a man aged 30 to 39 in good health.

The chain links TRBV5-1 to TRBJ2-5; 10 bases fit TRBD1. This CDR3 is built from 15 residues. The ends lost 4 bases at V and 3 bases at J; junction bases unmatched: 6. Germline CDR1 is SGHRS and CDR2 is YFSETQ. CDR3 region: CASSAAGTGEETQYF. The DNA for the CDR3 is TGCGCCAGCAGCGCCGCCGGGACAGGGGAAGAGACCCAGTACTTC.

The J gene is TRBJ2-7, the V gene TRBV6-1; D remains unclear. The V end lost 3 bases, the J end lost 2 bases, and 11 bases lay between the germline ends. This CDR3 region has 14 residues. The V gene's germline CDR1 is MNHNS and CDR2 SASEGT. The CDR3 DNA sequence: TGTGCCAGCAGTGACCCTTTTCTCCCCTACGAGCAGTACTTC. As protein: CASSDPFLPYEQYF.

This clone was detected a few times. The rearrangement joins TRBV27 to TRBJ2-1; 10 nucleotides agree with TRBD2. The length of the CDR3 is 15 residues. V shed 7 bases, J shed 8 bases, and the junction held 11 bases outside the gene matches. Germline assignment: CDR1 MNHEY and CDR2 SMNVEV (reference sequence). CDR3 coding DNA: TGTGCCAGCACCCCTTTGCTAGCGGGAGTTTATGAGCAGTTCTTC. Translated: CASTPLLAGVYEQFF.

The rearrangement joins TRBV30 to TRBJ1-1; 8 bases fit TRBD1. The CDR3 length is 12 residues. Germline CDR1 is GTSNPN and CDR2 is SVGIG (reference sequence). CDR3 nucleotide sequence: TGTGTAGCAGACAGGGGAGGCACTGAAGCTTTCTTT. This sequence encodes CVADRGGTEAFF.

This clone was detected only a few times. The chain combines TRBV19 with TRBJ2-7; 12 bases align to TRBD2. V lost 2 bases and J lost 2; bases outside the gene matches: 4. The CDR3 spans 16 residues. The germline gives CDR1 LNHDA, CDR2 SQIVND (reference sequence). CDR3 in DNA: TGTGCCAGTAGTATATCACTAGCGGGAGGTCCCTACGAGCAGTACTTC. This sequence encodes CASSISLAGGPYEQYF.

The V call is TRBV29-1, the J call TRBJ1-4, with D possibly TRBD1 on 5 matching bases. The V and J ends lost 4 bases and 0 bases respectively, with 9 bases between them. The CDR3 extends over 14 amino acids. Germline V gives CDR1 SQVTM, CDR2 ANQGSEA. CDR3 residues: CSVAGPATNEKLFF. The CDR3 bases are TGCAGCGTTGCGGGACCAGCAACTAATGAAAAACTGTTTTTT.

The CDR3 sequence: CASAGRLEYAEAFF. The CDR3 region has the DNA TGTGCCAGCGCTGGGAGGCTGGAGTACGCTGAAGCTTTCTTT. This rearrangement joins TRBV2 to TRBJ1-1; D gene uncertain. Trimming cost V 8 bases and J 6 bases, with 19 bases left between them. The CDR3 contains 14 residues. The germline gives CDR1 SNHLY, CDR2 FYNNEI.

V usage is TRBV9 and J usage is TRBJ2-1; 9 bases fit TRBD2. The CDR3 runs 16 residues. Trimming removed 4 bases from V and 8 bases from J; junction bases left unmatched: 13. From germline, CDR1 is SGDLS and CDR2 YYNGEE. The CDR3 DNA follows: TGTGCCAGCAGCTCCCGGTTTAGCGGGAGTATCCATGAGCAGTTCTTC. Residues: CASSSRFSGSIHEQFF.

The chain uses TRBV5-1 and TRBJ1-1; 7 nucleotides align to TRBD1. The V and J ends lost 4 bases and 1 base, in that order; junction bases with no gene match: 4. From germline, CDR1 is SGHRS and CDR2 YFSETQ. This CDR3 has 14 residues. Here the CDR3 DNA reads TGCGCCAGCAGCCGGGACAGTTCGAACACTGAAGCTTTCTTT. Translation: CASSRDSSNTEAFF.

This clone has just one count. This sequence joins TRBV7-9 and TRBJ2-2, with D perhaps TRBD2 (5 bases). The CDR3 totals 14 residues. Trimming removed 4 bases at V and 6 bases at J, with 12 bases between. Looked up from germline, CDR1 is SEHNR and CDR2 is FQNEAQ (reference sequence). The CDR3 sequence is CASSSELVAGELFF. The CDR3 region has the DNA TGTGCCAGCAGCTCAGAACTAGTCGCCGGGGAGCTGTTTTTT.

The chain joins TRBV18 to TRBJ1-2; D might be TRBD1 (5 bases). This CDR3 region has 14 residues. Germline V gene lookup returns CDR1 KGHSH and CDR2 LQKENI. The ends were cut back, 2 bases at V and 4 bases at J, with 11 bases in the middle. The CDR3 reads CASSPSGSGYGYTF. DNA for the CDR3: TGTGCCAGCTCACCATCAGGGAGTGGCTATGGCTACACCTTC.

With respect to this clone: The identical CDR3 is also encoded by other nucleotide sequences in the sample. This chain connects TRBV25-1 to TRBJ2-7; TRBD2 is a possible D gene (6 bases). CDR1 is MGHDK, CDR2 SYGVNS, per germline. V lost 3 bases and J lost 2, with 14 bases in between. This CDR3 contains 15 residues. CDR3 coding DNA: TGTGCCAGCAGTGATACCGGGACTGAGCCCTACGAGCAGTACTTC. It yields the protein CASSDTGTEPYEQYF.

V is TRBV18 and J is TRBJ2-3; 8 positions match TRBD2. The CDR3 spans 16 residues. Unmatched junction bases numbered 10, after V lost 4 bases and J lost 4 bases. Germline CDR1 and CDR2: KGHSH and LQKENI. As DNA, the CDR3 is TGTGCCAGCTCACTATCAATAGCGGGACTGGCAGATACGCAGTATTTT. Translation gives CASSLSIAGLADTQYF. Based on the CDR3 plus reference TRBV18 and TRBJ2-3, the full variable domain is NAGVMQNPRHLVRRRGQEARLRCSPMKGHSHVYWYRQLPEEGLKFMVYLQKENIIDESGMPKERFSAEFPKEGPSILRIQQVVRGDSAAYFCASSLSIAGLADTQYFGPGTRLTVL.

V usage is TRBV7-8 and J usage is TRBJ1-5, with a possible D match to TRBD1 (6 bases). Germline V gene data show CDR1 as SGHVS and CDR2 as FQNEAQ. Deletions cut 3 bases from V and 3 bases from J, with 9 bases between. The CDR3 length is 14 residues. DNA for the CDR3: TGTGCCAGCAGCTTTTCAGGGGTCAATCAGCCCCAGCATTTT. As protein: CASSFSGVNQPQHF.

The chain combines TRBV2 with TRBJ1-5; TRBD1 matches 7 bases. Trimming took 6 bases from V and 1 from J; bases not matched to a gene: 9. This CDR3 has 16 amino acids. Germline V lookup: CDR1 SNHLY, CDR2 FYNNEI. DNA of the CDR3: TGTGCCAGCAGGGATCACAGGGGTATGAGCAATCAGCCCCAGCATTTT. Translating gives CASRDHRGMSNQPQHF. Based on the CDR3 plus reference TRBV2 and TRBJ1-5, the full variable domain is EPEVTQTPSHQVTQMGQEVILRCVPISNHLYFYWYRQILGQKVEFLVSFYNNEISEKSEIFDDQFSVERPDGSNFTLKIRSTKLEDSAMYFCASRDHRGMSNQPQHFGDGTRLSIL.